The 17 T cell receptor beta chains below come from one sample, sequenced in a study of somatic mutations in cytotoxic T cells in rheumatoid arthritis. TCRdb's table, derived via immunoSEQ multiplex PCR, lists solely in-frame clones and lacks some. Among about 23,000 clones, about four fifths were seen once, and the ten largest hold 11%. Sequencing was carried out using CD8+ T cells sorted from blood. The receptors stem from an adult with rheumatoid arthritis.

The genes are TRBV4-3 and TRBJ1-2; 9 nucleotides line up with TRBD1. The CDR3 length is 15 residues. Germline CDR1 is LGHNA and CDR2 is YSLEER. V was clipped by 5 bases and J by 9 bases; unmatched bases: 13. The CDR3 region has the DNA TGCGCCAGCAGCATAGGACAGGGGTCTACCCCTAGCTACACCTTC. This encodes CASSIGQGSTPSYTF.

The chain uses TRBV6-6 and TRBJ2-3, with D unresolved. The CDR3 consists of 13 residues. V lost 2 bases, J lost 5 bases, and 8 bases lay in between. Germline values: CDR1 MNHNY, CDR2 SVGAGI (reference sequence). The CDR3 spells CASSYGMIDTQYF. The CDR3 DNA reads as TGTGCCAGCAGTTACGGAATGATAGATACGCAGTATTTT.

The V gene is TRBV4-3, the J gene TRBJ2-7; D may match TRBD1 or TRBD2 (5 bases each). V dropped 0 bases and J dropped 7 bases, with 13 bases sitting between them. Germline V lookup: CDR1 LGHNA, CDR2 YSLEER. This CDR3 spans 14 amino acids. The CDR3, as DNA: TGCGCCAGCAGCCAAGATTCGAGGGGTTATGAGCAGTACTTC. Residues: CASSQDSRGYEQYF.

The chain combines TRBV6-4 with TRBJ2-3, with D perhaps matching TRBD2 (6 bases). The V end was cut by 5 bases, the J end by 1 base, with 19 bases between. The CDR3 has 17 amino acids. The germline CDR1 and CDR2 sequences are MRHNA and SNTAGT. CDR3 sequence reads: CASSPRDSTLRTDTQYF. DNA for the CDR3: TGTGCCAGCAGTCCCCGGGACTCAACCCTCCGCACAGATACGCAGTATTTT.

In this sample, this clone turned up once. The CDR3 DNA sequence: TGCGCCAGCAGCCCCCGGGGTAGCTCCTACAATGAGCAGTTCTTC. It is translated as CASSPRGSSYNEQFF. The V gene is TRBV5-1, the J gene TRBJ2-1; weak D call: TRBD2 (5 bases). Germline CDR1 and CDR2: SGHRS and YFSETQ. CDR3 size: 15 residues. Trimming stripped 4 bases from V and 0 bases from J, with 11 bases between.

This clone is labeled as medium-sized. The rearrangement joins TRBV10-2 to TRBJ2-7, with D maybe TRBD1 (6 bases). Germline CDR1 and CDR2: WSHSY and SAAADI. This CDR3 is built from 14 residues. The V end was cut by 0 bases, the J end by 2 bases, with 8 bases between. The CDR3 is CASSESGTTYEQYF. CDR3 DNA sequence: TGCGCCAGCAGTGAGTCGGGGACAACCTACGAGCAGTACTTC.

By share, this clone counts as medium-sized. The CDR3 DNA follows: TGCGCCAGCTCCTCAGGCAGGTACGAGCAGTACTTC. It encodes CASSSGRYEQYF. The J gene is TRBJ2-7, the V gene TRBV4-3, with unresolved D. The CDR3 contains 12 residues. Germline CDR1 is LGHNA and CDR2 is YSLEER. Trimming removed 8 bases at V and 4 bases at J, with 12 bases between.

The CDR3 protein is CASGRAPYNEQFF. The CDR3 DNA reads as TGTGCCAGCGGGAGGGCCCCTTACAATGAGCAGTTCTTC. J is TRBJ2-1 and V is TRBV19; 8 bases are a match to TRBD2. Germline CDR1 reads LNHDA; CDR2 reads SQIVND (reference sequence). The CDR3 sequence is 13 residues long. Losses at the gene ends were 9 bases for V and 4 bases for J; bases not matched to a gene: 5.

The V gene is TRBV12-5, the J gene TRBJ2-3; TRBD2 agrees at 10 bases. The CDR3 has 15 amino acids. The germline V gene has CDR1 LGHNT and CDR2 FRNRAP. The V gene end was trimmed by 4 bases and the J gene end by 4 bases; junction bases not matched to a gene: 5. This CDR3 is CASGSAGGPADTQYF. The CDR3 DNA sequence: TGTGCTAGTGGTTCAGCGGGGGGGCCTGCAGATACGCAGTATTTT.

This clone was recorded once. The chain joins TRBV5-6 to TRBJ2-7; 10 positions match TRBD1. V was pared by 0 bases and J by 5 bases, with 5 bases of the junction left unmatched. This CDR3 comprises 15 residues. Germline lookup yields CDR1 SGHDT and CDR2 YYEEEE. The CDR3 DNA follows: TGTGCCAGCAGCTTGGTACGGGACAGGGGCCACGAGCAGTACTTC. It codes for CASSLVRDRGHEQYF.

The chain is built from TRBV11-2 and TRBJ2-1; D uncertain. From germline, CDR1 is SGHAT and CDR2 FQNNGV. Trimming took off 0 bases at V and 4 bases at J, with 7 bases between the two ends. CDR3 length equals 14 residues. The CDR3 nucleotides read TGTGCCAGCAGCTTAGATCGAGGTTACAATGAGCAGTTCTTC. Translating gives CASSLDRGYNEQFF.

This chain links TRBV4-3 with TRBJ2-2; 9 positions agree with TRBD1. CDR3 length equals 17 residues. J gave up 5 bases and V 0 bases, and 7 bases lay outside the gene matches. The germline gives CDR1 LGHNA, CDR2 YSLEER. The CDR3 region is CASSQDRGQGRTGELFF. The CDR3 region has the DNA TGCGCCAGCAGCCAAGATAGGGGACAGGGTAGGACCGGGGAGCTGTTTTTT.

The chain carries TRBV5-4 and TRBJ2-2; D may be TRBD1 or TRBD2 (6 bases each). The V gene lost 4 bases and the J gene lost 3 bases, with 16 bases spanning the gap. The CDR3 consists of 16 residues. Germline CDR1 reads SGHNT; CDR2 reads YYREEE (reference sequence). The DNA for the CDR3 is TGTGCCAGCAGCCAGGGGCGGGGCGAGTACACCGGGGAGCTGTTTTTT. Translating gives CASSQGRGEYTGELFF.

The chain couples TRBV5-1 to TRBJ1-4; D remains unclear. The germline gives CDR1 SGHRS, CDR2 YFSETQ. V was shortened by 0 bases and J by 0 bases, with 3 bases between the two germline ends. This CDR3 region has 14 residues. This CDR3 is CASSLDSTNEKLFF. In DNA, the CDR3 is TGCGCCAGCAGCTTGGATTCAACTAATGAAAAACTGTTTTTT.

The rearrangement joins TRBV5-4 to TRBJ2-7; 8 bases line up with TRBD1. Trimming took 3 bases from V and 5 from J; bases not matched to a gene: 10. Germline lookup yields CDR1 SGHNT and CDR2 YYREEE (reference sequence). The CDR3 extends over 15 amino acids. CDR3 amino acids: CASSSNRGSLHEQYF. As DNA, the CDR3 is TGTGCCAGCAGCTCCAACAGGGGGTCTCTTCACGAGCAGTACTTC.

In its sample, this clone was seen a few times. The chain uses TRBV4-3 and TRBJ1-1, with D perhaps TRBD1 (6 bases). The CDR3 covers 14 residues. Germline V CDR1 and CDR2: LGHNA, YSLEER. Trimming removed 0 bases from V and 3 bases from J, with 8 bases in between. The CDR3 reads CASSQDAGDTEAFF. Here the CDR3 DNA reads TGCGCCAGCAGCCAAGATGCAGGGGACACTGAAGCTTTCTTT.

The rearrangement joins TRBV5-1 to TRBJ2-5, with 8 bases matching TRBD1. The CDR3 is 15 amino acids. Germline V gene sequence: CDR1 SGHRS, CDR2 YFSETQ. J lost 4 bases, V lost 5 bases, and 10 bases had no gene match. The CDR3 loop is CASRFKDRVLETQYF. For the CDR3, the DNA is TGCGCCAGCAGATTTAAGGACAGGGTATTAGAGACCCAGTACTTC.